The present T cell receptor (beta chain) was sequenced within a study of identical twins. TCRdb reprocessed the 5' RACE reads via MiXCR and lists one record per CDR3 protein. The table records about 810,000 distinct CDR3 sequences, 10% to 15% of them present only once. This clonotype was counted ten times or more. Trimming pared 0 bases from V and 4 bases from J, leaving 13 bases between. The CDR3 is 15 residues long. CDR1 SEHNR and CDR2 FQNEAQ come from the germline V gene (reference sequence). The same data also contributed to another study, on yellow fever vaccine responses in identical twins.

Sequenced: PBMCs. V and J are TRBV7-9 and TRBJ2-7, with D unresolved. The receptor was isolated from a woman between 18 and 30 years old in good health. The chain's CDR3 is CASSLAMGNGYEQYF. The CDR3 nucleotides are TGTGCCAGCAGCTTAGCAATGGGGAACGGATACGAGCAGTACTTC.